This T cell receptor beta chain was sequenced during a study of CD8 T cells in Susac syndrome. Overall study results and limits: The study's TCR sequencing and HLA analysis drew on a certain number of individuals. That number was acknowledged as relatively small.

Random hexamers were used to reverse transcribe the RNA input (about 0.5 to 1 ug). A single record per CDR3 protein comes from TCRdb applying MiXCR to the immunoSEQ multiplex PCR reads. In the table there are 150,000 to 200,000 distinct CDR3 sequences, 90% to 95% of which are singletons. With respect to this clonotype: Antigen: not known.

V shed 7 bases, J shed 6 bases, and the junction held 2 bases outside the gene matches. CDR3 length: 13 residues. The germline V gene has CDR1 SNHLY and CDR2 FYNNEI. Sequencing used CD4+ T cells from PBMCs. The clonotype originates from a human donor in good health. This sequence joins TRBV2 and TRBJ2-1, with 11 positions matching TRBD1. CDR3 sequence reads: CASKGTGGNEQFF. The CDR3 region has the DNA TGTGCCAGCAAGGGGACAGGGGGCAATGAGCAGTTCTTC.